These 30 T cell receptor beta chains originate from one sample sequenced in a study of blood T cell repertoires in COVID-19. Sequencing was performed with immunoSEQ multiplex PCR; in TCRdb, only in-frame clones are kept and a portion is missing. The sample has 290,000 or so clones, 85% to 90% seen once. The sample taken for sequencing was PBMCs or T cells enriched from blood (not recorded which). All receptors derive from a woman aged 18-29 years with acute COVID-19.

The rearrangement links TRBV5-1 to TRBJ2-2, with TRBD1 identical over 7 bases. Germline V lookup: CDR1 SGHRS, CDR2 YFSETQ. V shed 3 bases, J shed 0 bases, and the junction held 5 bases outside the gene matches. The CDR3 runs 16 residues. CDR3 bases: TGCGCCAGCAGCTCCAGGGGGACATCGAACACCGGGGAGCTGTTTTTT. It is translated as CASSSRGTSNTGELFF. Drawing the rest from reference TRBV5-1 and TRBJ2-2, the complete variable domain is KAGVTQTPRYLIKTRGQQVTLSCSPISGHRSVSWYQQTPGQGLQFLFEYFSETQRNKGNFPGRFSGRQFSNSRSEMNVSTLELGDSALYLCASSSRGTSNTGELFFGEGSRLTVL.

V and J are TRBV5-1 and TRBJ2-7, with D uncertain. The CDR3 has 11 residues. Trimming pared 1 base from V and 7 bases from J, leaving 6 bases between. Germline lookup yields CDR1 SGHRS and CDR2 YFSETQ. CDR3: CASSLNEEQYF. The CDR3 nucleotides read TGCGCCAGCAGCTTGAACGAGGAGCAGTACTTC.

This clone showed up just once. V and J are TRBV28 and TRBJ1-1; 7 bases map to TRBD1. CDR3 length: 12 residues. Germline values: CDR1 MDHEN, CDR2 SYDVKM. J lost 7 bases, V lost 4 bases, and 3 bases had no gene match. CDR3 DNA sequence: TGTGCCAGCAGTTCGGGACAGAGTGAAGCTTTCTTT. As protein: CASSSGQSEAFF.

The rearrangement joins TRBV27 to TRBJ2-1, with a tentative D call TRBD1 (5 bases). The CDR3 is 16 residues long. The V and J ends lost 4 bases and 0 bases respectively, with 13 bases between them. Per germline, CDR1 MNHEY and CDR2 SMNVEV (reference sequence). CDR3 nucleotide sequence: TGTGCCAGCAGTTATTGGGGCGCGAGCTCCTACAATGAGCAGTTCTTC. Translation: CASSYWGASSYNEQFF.

This clone was counted between two and nine times. Other DNA sequences in this specimen translate into the identical CDR3. The chain joins TRBV12-3 or TRBV12-4 to TRBJ1-1, with D possibly being TRBD1 (6 bases). The CDR3 runs to 12 residues. V lost 5 bases and J 3 bases, leaving 7 bases between the germline ends. In DNA, the CDR3 is TGTGCCAGCAGTCCAGGGGACACTGAAGCTTTCTTT. Its translation: CASSPGDTEAFF.

J is TRBJ2-1 and V is TRBV6-5; 9 bases agree with TRBD2. From germline, CDR1 is MNHEY and CDR2 SVGAGI. V dropped 6 bases and J dropped 9; count of bases not matched to a gene: 6. This CDR3 is 13 amino acids long. CDR3: CASRWREGGEQFF. The CDR3 region has the DNA TGTGCCAGCAGGTGGCGGGAGGGCGGTGAGCAGTTCTTC.

This clone was observed a few times. The V call is TRBV9, the J call TRBJ1-2; TRBD1 might be the D (6 bases). Trimming pared 0 bases from V and 7 bases from J, leaving 16 bases between. The germline V gene encodes CDR1 SGDLS and CDR2 YYNGEE. This CDR3 has 15 amino acids. For the CDR3, the DNA is TGTGCCAGCAGCGTAGAAGGGGGTGAAGGCGGTGGCTACACCTTC. This encodes CASSVEGGEGGGYTF.

The chain recombines TRBV6-5 with TRBJ2-7; TRBD2 agrees at 8 bases. This CDR3 spans 15 amino acids. Germline V gene data show CDR1 as MNHEY and CDR2 as SVGAGI. With 2 bases clipped from V and 5 bases from J, the junction kept 8 bases outside the gene matches. The CDR3 spells CASSYRWTSPNEQYF. CDR3 bases: TGTGCCAGCAGTTACAGGTGGACTAGCCCCAACGAGCAGTACTTC.

The chain is built from TRBV2 and TRBJ1-1, with D tentatively TRBD1 (5 bases). V gave up 4 bases and J gave up 4 bases, with 13 bases separating them. The CDR3 covers 14 residues. CDR1 is SNHLY, CDR2 FYNNEI, per germline. The CDR3 sequence is CASSGEGSGTEAFF. CDR3 DNA sequence: TGTGCCAGCAGTGGGGAGGGGAGTGGCACTGAAGCTTTCTTT.

V usage is TRBV5-1 and J usage is TRBJ2-1, with D uncertain. This CDR3 region has 12 residues. The V gene's germline CDR1 is SGHRS and CDR2 YFSETQ. V was pared by 1 base and J by 7 bases, with 6 bases between. The CDR3 loop reads CASSLLGNEQFF. CDR3 sequence (DNA): TGCGCCAGCAGCTTGCTAGGAAATGAGCAGTTCTTC.

This clone has a handful of counts. The V call is TRBV2, the J call TRBJ1-6; possibly TRBD1 for D (5 bases). Trimming removed 6 bases from V and 5 bases from J, with 8 bases in between. The CDR3 covers 13 residues. Germline assignment: CDR1 SNHLY and CDR2 FYNNEI. The CDR3 spells CASRPGDNSPLHF. The CDR3 nucleotides are TGTGCCAGCAGGCCGGGGGATAATTCACCCCTCCACTTT.

The V gene is TRBV7-2, the J gene TRBJ1-2; D is unclear. This CDR3 region has 14 residues. The germline CDR1 and CDR2 sequences are SGHTA and FQGNSA. The V end lost 5 bases, the J end lost 2 bases, and 12 bases lay between the germline ends. The CDR3 region has the DNA TGTGCCAGCAGCCCCCGCGTGGTGAACTATGGCTACACCTTC. Translating gives CASSPRVVNYGYTF.

The chain recombines TRBV5-8 with TRBJ2-1, with TRBD2 matching 7 bases. The V gene end was trimmed by 4 bases and the J gene end by 4 bases; junction bases not matched to a gene: 8. CDR1 and CDR2 (germline): SGHTS, YDEGEE. The CDR3 is 15 residues long. For the CDR3, the DNA is TGTGCCAGCAGCCCTCTGGGGGGGAGGTACAATGAGCAGTTCTTC. This encodes CASSPLGGRYNEQFF.

The V and J genes are TRBV15 and TRBJ1-1; the match to TRBD1 covers 12 bases. The CDR3 extends over 17 amino acids. V lost 1 base and J lost 1; bases outside the gene matches: 4. Germline loops: CDR1 LNHNV, CDR2 YYDKDF (reference sequence). The CDR3 nucleotides read TGTGCCACCAGCAGAGCCAGGGACAGGGGGCGGAACACTGAAGCTTTCTTT. Residues: CATSRARDRGRNTEAFF. The complete variable domain, with remaining parts taken from reference TRBV15 and TRBJ1-1, reads DAMVIQNPRYQVTQFGKPVTLSCSQTLNHNVMYWYQQKSSQAPKLLFHYYDKDFNNEADTPDNFQSRRPNTSFCFLDIRSPGLGDTAMYLCATSRARDRGRNTEAFFGQGTRLTVV.

The gene calls are TRBV2 and TRBJ2-7, with D possibly TRBD2 on 6 matching bases. The CDR3 is 14 residues long. Germline-derived CDR1 and CDR2 are SNHLY and FYNNEI. Trimming stripped 4 bases from V and 3 bases from J, with 13 bases between. The CDR3 DNA reads as TGTGCCAGCAGTGGCCTAGCGAACAGCTACGAGCAGTACTTC. Residues: CASSGLANSYEQYF. The full variable domain, its missing parts supplied by reference TRBV2 and TRBJ2-7, is EPEVTQTPSHQVTQMGQEVILRCVPISNHLYFYWYRQILGQKVEFLVSFYNNEISEKSEIFDDQFSVERPDGSNFTLKIRSTKLEDSAMYFCASSGLANSYEQYFGPGTRLTVT.

The J gene is TRBJ2-2, the V gene TRBV15; the D is unclear. Germline loops: CDR1 LNHNV, CDR2 YYDKDF (reference sequence). The V end was cut by 1 base, the J end by 1 base, with 10 bases between. The CDR3 contains 16 residues. Here the CDR3 DNA reads TGTGCCACCAGCAGAGGGGCAGCCCGGAACACCGGGGAGCTGTTTTTT. Translated: CATSRGAARNTGELFF. Looking up the rest from reference TRBV15 and TRBJ2-2 gives the full variable domain: DAMVIQNPRYQVTQFGKPVTLSCSQTLNHNVMYWYQQKSSQAPKLLFHYYDKDFNNEADTPDNFQSRRPNTSFCFLDIRSPGLGDTAMYLCATSRGAARNTGELFFGEGSRLTVL.

This clone was counted a few times. The genes are TRBV2 and TRBJ2-1; 9 positions match TRBD2. Germline CDR1 is SNHLY and CDR2 is FYNNEI. CDR3 size: 16 residues. The V gene end was trimmed by 1 base and the J gene end by 3 bases; junction bases not matched to a gene: 4. CDR3 sequence: CASSEVRLAVYNEQFF. The CDR3 DNA reads as TGTGCCAGCAGTGAAGTCAGACTAGCGGTCTACAATGAGCAGTTCTTC.

The chain recombines TRBV28 with TRBJ2-7; a possible D gene is TRBD2 (6 bases). Germline CDR1 is MDHEN and CDR2 is SYDVKM. The CDR3 runs 16 residues. Trimming removed 2 bases at V and 4 bases at J, with 18 bases between. The CDR3, as DNA: TGTGCCAGCAGTTTAGGAGGGCAGGGTGCCCTTTACGAGCAGTACTTC. Translated, it gives CASSLGGQGALYEQYF.

J is TRBJ1-2 and V is TRBV19; TRBD1 matches 10 bases. The CDR3 runs 15 residues. CDR1 and CDR2 from the germline V gene are LNHDA and SQIVND (reference sequence). V dropped 7 bases and J dropped 2; count of bases not matched to a gene: 7. The DNA of the CDR3 is TGTGCCAGTACCAGCCCGGGACAGGGGAACTATGGCTACACCTTC. Translated, it gives CASTSPGQGNYGYTF.

The V call is TRBV5-1, the J call TRBJ1-3, with a weak D call TRBD1 (5 bases). Germline assignment: CDR1 SGHRS and CDR2 YFSETQ. The CDR3 covers 15 residues. V was trimmed by 0 bases and J by 2 bases, leaving 9 bases between them. This CDR3 reads CASSLVGQTGNTIYF. DNA for the CDR3: TGCGCCAGCAGCTTGGTCGGACAAACTGGAAACACCATATATTTT.

The V gene is TRBV11-3, the J gene TRBJ2-7; the D is unclear. The germline V and J ends were trimmed by 1 base and 6 bases, with 7 bases remaining between them. Germline V gene sequence: CDR1 SGHNT, CDR2 YENEEA. The CDR3 consists of 12 residues. CDR3 in amino acids: CASSLVATEQYF. CDR3 DNA: TGTGCCAGCAGCTTAGTAGCAACCGAGCAGTACTTC.

The rearrangement uses TRBV3-1 (or the pseudogene TRBV3-2) and TRBJ2-1; weak D call: TRBD2 (6 bases). Trimming stripped 1 base from V and 9 bases from J, with 16 bases between. This CDR3 has 15 amino acids. Germline V gives CDR1 LGHDT, CDR2 YNNKEL (reference sequence). The CDR3 DNA is TGTGCCAGCAGCCAAGGGCGGGGACGAAGAGCTGAGCAGTTCTTC. It specifies CASSQGRGRRAEQFF.

This clone was counted only a few times. The chain uses TRBV27 and TRBJ1-2, with D possibly matching TRBD1 (6 bases). Trimming took 6 bases from V and 3 from J, leaving 14 bases between them. Germline V gene data show CDR1 as MNHEY and CDR2 as SMNVEV (reference sequence). The CDR3 consists of 14 residues. CDR3 loop: CASRLTGGDYGYTF. The CDR3 region has the DNA TGTGCCAGCAGACTGACAGGCGGTGACTATGGCTACACCTTC.

The chain couples TRBV5-8 to TRBJ2-3, with D perhaps TRBD2 (5 bases). V gave up 2 bases and J gave up 6 bases, with 10 bases separating them. CDR1 and CDR2 from the germline V gene are SGHTS and YDEGEE. The CDR3 runs 13 residues. CDR3 residues: CASSFGESDTQYF. In nucleotides, the CDR3 is TGTGCCAGCAGCTTCGGGGAATCGGATACGCAGTATTTT.

The chain is built from TRBV2 and TRBJ1-1; D call uncertain. V lost 8 bases, J lost 0 bases, and 13 bases lay in between. The CDR3 covers 14 residues. CDR1 and CDR2 from the germline V gene are SNHLY and FYNNEI. In nucleotides, the CDR3 is TGTGCCAGCCTTTCCGTGGCGGTGAACACTGAAGCTTTCTTT. Protein sequence: CASLSVAVNTEAFF. Together with reference TRBV2 and TRBJ1-1, the CDR3 gives the full variable domain: EPEVTQTPSHQVTQMGQEVILRCVPISNHLYFYWYRQILGQKVEFLVSFYNNEISEKSEIFDDQFSVERPDGSNFTLKIRSTKLEDSAMYFCASLSVAVNTEAFFGQGTRLTVV.

The chain combines TRBV12-3 or TRBV12-4 with TRBJ2-1; the D is unclear. V lost 4 bases to trimming and J lost 3 bases, with 7 bases between them. The CDR3 totals 13 residues. CDR3 residues: CASSYGRYNEQFF. The CDR3 DNA reads as TGTGCCAGCAGTTATGGCCGCTACAATGAGCAGTTCTTC.

The chain couples TRBV24-1 to TRBJ2-3; TRBD2 is a possible D gene (6 bases). Germline CDR1 reads KGHDR; CDR2 reads SFDVKD. Between the trimmed V and J ends, which lost 7 bases and 2 bases, there was a span of 15 bases. The CDR3 is 15 amino acids. The CDR3 DNA reads as TGTGCCACCAGGGCGGGAACATCCCCCACAGATACGCAGTATTTT. Amino acid sequence: CATRAGTSPTDTQYF.

V is TRBV6-5 and J is TRBJ1-1; TRBD1 matches at 8 bases. The CDR3 extends over 15 amino acids. J lost 3 bases, V lost 2 bases, and 5 bases had no gene match. Germline V CDR1 and CDR2: MNHEY, SVGAGI. CDR3 in DNA: TGTGCCAGCAGTTACGGGCAGGGGGCGCACACTGAAGCTTTCTTT. It codes for CASSYGQGAHTEAFF.

The chain uses TRBV12-5 and TRBJ2-1; no firm D call. The CDR3 length is 11 residues. Germline V gene data show CDR1 as LGHNT and CDR2 as FRNRAP. V lost 5 bases to trimming and J lost 8 bases, with 7 bases between them. The CDR3 region has the DNA TGTGCTAGTGGTACCTCAGATGAGCAGTTCTTC. Protein sequence: CASGTSDEQFF.

The sample holds many counts of this clone. The gene calls are TRBV7-9 and TRBJ2-7, with a tentative D call TRBD2 (5 bases). The CDR3 spans 15 residues. CDR1 is SEHNR, CDR2 FQNEAQ, per germline (reference sequence). V was clipped by 2 bases and J by 3 bases, with 14 bases between them. The CDR3 here is CASSLTEGRSYEQYF. DNA for the CDR3: TGTGCCAGCAGCTTAACAGAGGGCAGGAGCTACGAGCAGTACTTC.